The rows below give T cell receptor beta chains drawn from one sample of a study of blood T cell repertoires in COVID-19. Libraries were prepared by immunoSEQ multiplex PCR; TCRdb keeps only in-frame clonotypes and omits some of them. The sample carries about 33,000 clones, approximately 85% recorded once. Sample: peripheral blood. The receptors originated from a human donor in a cohort sampled during active COVID-19. CDR3s include the opening cysteine and the closing phenylalanine or tryptophan. Each record gives: J gene, clone size, V gene, D gene, CDR3 DNA, CDR3 protein. D genes are given only for firm matches. The listing skips clone size in some rows; elsewhere it reads once, few, many or a size class.

TRBJ2-2 | NA | TRBV5-4 | NA | TGTGCCAGCAGTTACGGACAGATCCAGAACACCGGGGAGCTGTTTTTT | CASSYGQIQNTGELFF
TRBJ2-3 | NA | TRBV23-1 | NA | TGCGCCAGCATCCAATCACGGGATACGCAGTATTTT | CASIQSRDTQYF
TRBJ2-7 | NA | TRBV7-2 | TRBD1 | TGTGCCAGCAGCTCCGGGACAGGGGGCCAGTACGAGCAGTACTTC | CASSSGTGGQYEQYF
TRBJ2-2 | NA | TRBV5-1 | TRBD2 | TGCGCCAGCAGCTTGGCCGGGACTAGCGAAACCGGGGAGCTGTTTTTT | CASSLAGTSETGELFF
TRBJ2-7 | once | TRBV6-6 | NA | TGTGCCAGCAGCCCCAACTACGAGCAGTACTTC | CASSPNYEQYF
TRBJ2-5 | NA | TRBV28 | TRBD1 | TGTGCCAGCACCTTGGGACAGGGGAAAGAGACCCAGTACTTC | CASTLGQGKETQYF
TRBJ1-1 | once | TRBV5-1 | NA | TGCGCCAGCAGCCCGACCGGGTTCGAAAGCTTCATGAACACTGAAGCTTTCTTT | CASSPTGFESFMNTEAFF
TRBJ2-3 | NA | TRBV6-5 | TRBD1 | TGTGCCAGCAGGTTGGGACAGGGCACAGATACGCAGTATTTT | CASRLGQGTDTQYF
TRBJ2-7 | NA | TRBV27 | TRBD2 | TGTGCCAGCAGTTTAGCGGGAGGGCCCCCTGGCGAGCAGTACTTC | CASSLAGGPPGEQYF
TRBJ2-6 | once | TRBV18 | TRBD1 | TGTGCCAGCTCACCCCGGGACAGGGGAACTTCTGGGGCCAACGTCCTGACTTTC | CASSPRDRGTSGANVLTF
TRBJ1-1 | NA | TRBV2 | NA | TGTGCCAGCAGGGCGGACAGGAACACTGAAGCTTTCTTT | CASRADRNTEAFF
TRBJ2-3 | NA | TRBV27 | NA | TGTGCCAGCAGTCCGATCCCGGACAACACAGATACGCAGTATTTT | CASSPIPDNTDTQYF
TRBJ2-2 | NA | TRBV10-3 | TRBD2 | TGTGCCATCAGTGGGGGACTAGCGGGAGACCCGAACACCGGGGAGCTGTTTTTT | CAISGGLAGDPNTGELFF